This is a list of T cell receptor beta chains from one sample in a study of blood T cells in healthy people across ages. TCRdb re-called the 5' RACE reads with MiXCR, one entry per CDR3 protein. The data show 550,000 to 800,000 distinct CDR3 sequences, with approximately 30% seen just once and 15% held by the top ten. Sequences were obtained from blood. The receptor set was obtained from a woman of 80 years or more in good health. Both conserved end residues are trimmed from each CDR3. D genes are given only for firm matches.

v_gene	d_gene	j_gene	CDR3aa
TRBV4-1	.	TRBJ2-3	ASDQAPSTSDTQY
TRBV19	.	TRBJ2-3	ASKEAPRTDTQY
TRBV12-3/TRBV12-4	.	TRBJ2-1	ASSLMGVGANEQF
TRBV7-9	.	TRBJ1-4	ASSQGHREKLF
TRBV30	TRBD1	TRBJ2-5	AWSAGTVPSRETQY
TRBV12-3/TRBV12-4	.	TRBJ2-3	ASSLESRWGGTDTQY
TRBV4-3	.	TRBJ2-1	ASSQVTGGEQF
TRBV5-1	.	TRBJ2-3	ASSLASASRWSPDTQY
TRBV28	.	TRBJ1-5	ASSLGAIREPQH
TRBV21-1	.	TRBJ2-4	TSSNPPPAKNIQY
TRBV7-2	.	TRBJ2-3	ASSLSPSTDTQY
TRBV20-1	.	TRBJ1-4	SARAGTPNEKLF
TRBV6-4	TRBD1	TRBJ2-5	ASSDSRTGGNEQY
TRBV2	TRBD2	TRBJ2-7	ASSAEASAGDEQY
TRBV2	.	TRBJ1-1	ASSKAEAF
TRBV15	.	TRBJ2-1	ATSGVGRDYNEQF